This passage covers 16 T cell receptor beta chains from one sample sequenced in a study of identical twins. TCRdb reprocessed the 5' RACE reads via MiXCR and lists one record per CDR3 protein. The sample lists fewer than 900,000 distinct CDR3 sequences, approximately 18% occurring once. This same sample was also taken into another study, of T cells expressing NK-cell markers.

The sequencing sample was made of PBMCs. The receptor set was obtained from a woman between 18 and 30 years old in good health.

Written as DNA, the CDR3 is TGCAGCGTTGAAGAGCCAAGTCCTACTGGCTACACCTTC. This sequence encodes CSVEEPSPTGYTF. V usage is TRBV29-1 and J usage is TRBJ1-2; D remains unclear. Germline V lookup: CDR1 SQVTM, CDR2 ANQGSEA. The CDR3 spans 13 residues. V lost 0 bases to trimming and J lost 7 bases, with 12 bases between them. The whole variable domain, remainder taken from reference TRBV29-1 and TRBJ1-2, is SAVISQKPSRDICQRGTSLTIQCQVDSQVTMMFWYRQQPGQSLTLIATANQGSEATYESGFVIDKFPISRPNLTFSTLTVSNMSPEDSSIYLCSVEEPSPTGYTFGSGTRLTVV.

The rearrangement links TRBV11-3 to TRBJ1-2, with TRBD1 matching 7 bases. The CDR3 spans 15 residues. Trimming removed 6 bases from V and 5 bases from J; junction bases left unmatched: 12. Germline CDR1 SGHNT, CDR2 YENEEA. The CDR3 region has the DNA TGTGCCAGCAGTCTGCATGGGACAGCAGGTTATGGCTACACCTTC. Translation: CASSLHGTAGYGYTF.

This clonotype was picked up a small number of times. The chain combines TRBV5-5 with TRBJ2-6; D gene uncertain. Trimming left V 0 bases short and J 1 base short, with 5 bases between. CDR1 is SGHKS and CDR2 is YYEKEE in the germline V gene (reference sequence). The CDR3 contains 15 residues. CDR3 protein: CASSLALSGANVLTF. The CDR3, as DNA: TGTGCCAGCAGCTTGGCTCTATCTGGGGCCAACGTCCTGACTTTC.

J is TRBJ2-1 and V is TRBV7-9, with D uncertain. The CDR3 length is 11 residues. The V gene's germline CDR1 is SEHNR and CDR2 FQNEAQ (reference sequence). Between the trimmed V and J ends, which lost 7 bases and 5 bases, there was a span of 6 bases. CDR3 in amino acids: CASTPDNEQFF. CDR3 nucleotides: TGTGCCAGCACCCCAGACAATGAGCAGTTCTTC.

The table lists this clonotype with a few counts. This chain links TRBV27 with TRBJ2-1, with 9 bases identical to TRBD2. Unmatched junction bases numbered 9, after V lost 2 bases and J lost 7 bases. This CDR3 has 16 residues. The germline V gene has CDR1 MNHEY and CDR2 SMNVEV (reference sequence). The CDR3 DNA follows: TGTGCCAGCAGTTTAATAGTTGCGGGGGGGTTTAATGAGCAGTTCTTC. Its translation is CASSLIVAGGFNEQFF.

At least ten counts were recorded for this clonotype. The V and J genes are TRBV20-1 and TRBJ2-1, with 10 positions matching TRBD2. This CDR3 comprises 15 residues. Germline lookup yields CDR1 DFQATT and CDR2 SNEGSKA (reference sequence). Trimming at V came to 6 bases and at J to 3 bases, leaving 8 bases not matched to a gene. CDR3 nucleotide sequence: TGCAGTGCCATCCCCCTAGCGGGAGACTACAATGAGCAGTTCTTC. Translation gives CSAIPLAGDYNEQFF.

The chain links TRBV3-1 to TRBJ2-5, with D possibly matching TRBD1 (5 bases). V was pared by 0 bases and J by 5 bases, with 10 bases between. CDR1 LGHDT and CDR2 YNNKEL come from the germline V gene (reference sequence). The CDR3 totals 14 residues. The CDR3 DNA reads TGTGCCAGCAGCCAAGAAGGGGATTGGGAGACCCAGTACTTC. This sequence encodes CASSQEGDWETQYF.

The chain joins TRBV5-1 to TRBJ1-2; D gene uncertain. V was pared by 0 bases and J by 8 bases, with 8 bases between. The CDR3 has 12 amino acids. The germline gives CDR1 SGHRS, CDR2 YFSETQ. The CDR3 spells CASSLEYSGYTF. DNA for the CDR3: TGCGCCAGCAGCTTGGAGTATAGCGGCTACACCTTC.

This clonotype was detected only a few times. In DNA form, the CDR3 reads TGCAGCGTGACCGTCCAAGAGACCCAGTACTTC. Protein: CSVTVQETQYF. This chain connects TRBV29-1 to TRBJ2-5, with D uncertain. The V and J ends lost 6 bases and 1 base respectively, with 6 bases between them. This CDR3 has 11 amino acids. Germline assignment: CDR1 SQVTM and CDR2 ANQGSEA.

This clonotype occurred a few times. The gene calls are TRBV25-1 and TRBJ2-1; possibly TRBD2 for D (6 bases). The germline CDR1 and CDR2 sequences are MGHDK and SYGVNS. The length of the CDR3 is 13 residues. V was trimmed by 6 bases and J by 9 bases, leaving 15 bases between them. The CDR3 DNA follows: TGTGCCAGCAGAAGAGTCCTCGGGGGTGAGCAGTTCTTC. This encodes CASRRVLGGEQFF.

This chain links TRBV12-3 or TRBV12-4 with TRBJ2-7; D not resolved. V was pared by 5 bases and J by 8 bases, with 16 bases between. The CDR3 loop spans 13 amino acids. The CDR3 DNA sequence: TGTGCCAGCAGTCTCGTCACGCCCCCCAAGCAGTACTTC. Translation: CASSLVTPPKQYF.

This clonotype was observed many times. The gene calls are TRBV7-9 and TRBJ2-7; 9 nucleotides match TRBD1. V dropped 5 bases and J dropped 4; count of bases not matched to a gene: 6. Per germline, CDR1 SEHNR and CDR2 FQNEAQ (reference sequence). CDR3 size: 14 residues. Here the CDR3 reads CASSPGQGNYEQYF. CDR3 bases: TGTGCCAGCAGCCCGGGACAGGGAAATTACGAGCAGTACTTC.

This chain joins TRBV18 and TRBJ2-3, with 7 bases aligning to TRBD2. The CDR3 extends over 14 amino acids. Germline loops: CDR1 KGHSH, CDR2 LQKENI. The trim removed 5 bases at V and 1 base at J, leaving 3 bases unmatched. CDR3 in DNA: TGTGCCAGCTCAAACCGGGAGGGCACAGATACGCAGTATTTT. Translated: CASSNREGTDTQYF.

This chain uses TRBV10-1 with TRBJ2-5; 10 bases agree with TRBD2. Trimming at V came to 10 bases and at J to 2 bases, leaving 10 bases not matched to a gene. Germline V gives CDR1 WNHNN, CDR2 SYGVQD (reference sequence). This CDR3 spans 15 amino acids. CDR3 sequence reads: CATQRTSGDQETQYF. In DNA form, the CDR3 reads TGCGCCACCCAAAGGACTAGCGGTGATCAAGAGACCCAGTACTTC.

The V and J genes are TRBV20-1 and TRBJ2-5, with 10 bases fitting TRBD2. CDR1 DFQATT and CDR2 SNEGSKA come from the germline V gene (reference sequence). The CDR3 is made up of 14 amino acids. V was pared by 6 bases and J by 4 bases, with 8 bases of the junction left unmatched. The CDR3 sequence is CSATTRLAGETQYF. CDR3 sequence (DNA): TGCAGTGCCACCACAAGACTAGCGGGAGAGACCCAGTACTTC.

This clonotype was observed a handful of times. A junction boundary mismatches the germline segment, possibly from a read error. J is TRBJ2-3 and V is TRBV6-1; the D is unclear. The length of the CDR3 is 14 residues. Germline V gene sequence: CDR1 MNHNS, CDR2 SASEGT. In DNA, the CDR3 is TGTGCCAGCCCTACTTCCGCGTGCACCGATACGCAGTATTTT. It codes for CASPTSACTDTQYF.